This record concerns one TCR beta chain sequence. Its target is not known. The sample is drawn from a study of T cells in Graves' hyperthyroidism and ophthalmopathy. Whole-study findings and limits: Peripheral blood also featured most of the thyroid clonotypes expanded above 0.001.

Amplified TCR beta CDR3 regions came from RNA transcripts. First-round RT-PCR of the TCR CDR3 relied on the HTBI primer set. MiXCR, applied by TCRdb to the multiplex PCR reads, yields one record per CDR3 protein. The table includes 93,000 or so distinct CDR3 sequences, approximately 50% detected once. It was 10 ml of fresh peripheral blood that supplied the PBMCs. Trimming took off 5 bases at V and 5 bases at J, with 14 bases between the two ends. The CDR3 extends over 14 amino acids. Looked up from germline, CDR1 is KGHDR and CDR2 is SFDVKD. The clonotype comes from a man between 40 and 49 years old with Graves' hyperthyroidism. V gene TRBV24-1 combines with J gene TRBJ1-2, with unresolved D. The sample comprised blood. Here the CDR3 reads CATSGGWGSYGYTF. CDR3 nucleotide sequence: TGTGCCACCAGTGGTGGTTGGGGAAGTTATGGCTACACCTTC.